These T cell receptor beta chains were read from a single sample in a study of cytomegalovirus exposure and HLA in healthy donors. Assay: immunoSEQ multiplex PCR; the TCRdb copy retains only in-frame clones and omits some. The sample yields 75,000 to 90,000 clones, 60% to 85% seen once. The source material was PBMCs. The receptors originated from a male donor in good health and CMV-seropositive. Each CDR3 is given with its conserved first and last residue. The D gene is left open where the match is weak. Only some rows state a clone size, as once, few, many or a class for expanded clones.

clone size | D gene | J gene | V gene | CDR3 protein | CDR3 DNA
- | TRBD1 | TRBJ1-2 | TRBV10-3 | CAISSAGTDDPYGYTF | TGTGCCATCAGCAGCGCAGGGACAGACGACCCCTATGGCTACACCTTC
- | TRBD1 | TRBJ1-1 | TRBV29-1 | CSVLSLGYRGHGTEAFF | TGCAGCGTTCTCTCCCTCGGGTACAGGGGGCATGGCACTGAAGCTTTCTTT
- | - | TRBJ2-1 | TRBV19 | CASWAGRGSSYNEQFF | TGTGCCAGTTGGGCCGGCCGGGGTAGCTCCTACAATGAGCAGTTCTTC
- | TRBD2 | TRBJ2-7 | TRBV9 | CASSGAGGAYEQYF | TGTGCCAGCAGCGGAGCGGGAGGGGCCTACGAGCAGTACTTC
- | - | TRBJ2-3 | TRBV19 | CASRFPGSSGTQYF | TGTGCCAGTAGATTTCCGGGGTCGTCGGGTACGCAGTATTTT
- | TRBD1 | TRBJ2-7 | TRBV5-6 | CASSWGQGALEQYF | TGTGCCAGCAGCTGGGGACAGGGGGCCCTGGAGCAGTACTTC
- | - | TRBJ1-1 | TRBV28 | CASSQTRGYTEAFF | TGTGCCAGCAGCCAAACCAGGGGATACACTGAAGCTTTCTTT
- | - | TRBJ1-5 | TRBV18 | CASSQGGDQPQHF | TGTGCCAGCTCACAGGGGGGGGATCAGCCCCAGCATTTT
- | - | TRBJ2-7 | TRBV7-3 | CASSPGLGGEQYF | TGTGCCAGCAGCCCCGGGTTAGGGGGCGAGCAGTACTTC
- | - | TRBJ2-2 | TRBV4-3 | CASSPQNTGELFF | TGCGCCAGCAGCCCCCAGAACACCGGGGAGCTGTTTTTT
- | TRBD2 | TRBJ2-1 | TRBV27 | CASSPTSGGASNEQFF | TGTGCCAGCAGTCCCACTAGCGGGGGGGCCAGCAATGAGCAGTTCTTC
- | TRBD1 | TRBJ1-2 | TRBV5-4 | CASSLGQGSYGYTF | TGTGCCAGCAGCTTGGGACAGGGAAGCTATGGCTACACCTTC
- | - | TRBJ1-5 | TRBV6-5 | CASSDSYSNQPQHF | TGTGCCAGCAGTGACTCGTATAGCAATCAGCCCCAGCATTTT
many | - | TRBJ1-5 | TRBV7-9 | CASSSHTENQPQHF | TGTGCCAGCAGCTCTCATACCGAGAATCAGCCCCAGCATTTT
- | - | TRBJ2-7 | TRBV7-3 | CASSLIQGLIYEQYF | TGTGCCAGCAGCTTAATTCAGGGGCTAATCTACGAGCAGTACTTC
- | TRBD1 | TRBJ1-2 | TRBV30 | CAWSPGTDEYGYTF | TGTGCCTGGAGTCCTGGGACAGACGAATATGGCTACACCTTC
- | - | TRBJ1-2 | TRBV6-5 | CASSYLRGGGYTF | TGTGCCAGCAGTTACCTTAGAGGGGGTGGCTACACCTTC
- | - | TRBJ1-4 | TRBV7-2 | CASTEEGRFNEKLFF | TGTGCCAGCACCGAGGAGGGGAGATTTAATGAAAAACTGTTTTTT
- | TRBD1 | TRBJ2-5 | TRBV9 | CASSVDGTGQETQYF | TGTGCCAGCAGCGTAGATGGGACAGGTCAAGAGACCCAGTACTTC